Shown below are 9 T cell receptor beta chains from a single sample sequenced in a study of shared clonotypes between healthy human individuals. Profiling relied on immunoSEQ multiplex PCR, and the TCRdb table lists in-frame clones only, not all of them. The sample contains around 500,000 clones, 79% of which appear only once. Sequenced: PBMCs. These receptors came from a woman aged 40-49 years in good health. Some clones in this sample may be carry-over from other donors' samples.

On this clone: A single base separates this from a much larger clone, so it may be a read error. The V gene is TRBV30, the J gene TRBJ1-2; TRBD1 aligns across 11 bases. The length of the CDR3 is 14 residues. Germline values: CDR1 GTSNPN, CDR2 SVGIG (reference sequence). J was trimmed by 3 bases and V by 4 bases; bases with no gene match: 4. CDR3 in DNA: TGTGCCTGGATCCGGACAGGGGGCGACTATGGCTACACCTTC. Its protein is CAWIRTGGDYGYTF.

The chain employs TRBV19 and TRBJ1-2; D perhaps matches TRBD1 (6 bases). V lost 8 bases and J lost 7, with 11 bases in between. The CDR3 has 11 amino acids. Germline loops: CDR1 LNHDA, CDR2 SQIVND (reference sequence). DNA for the CDR3: TGTGCCAGTCAAGGGGGATTTGGCTACACCTTC. It translates to CASQGGFGYTF.

The chain uses TRBV6-1 and TRBJ2-7; D is ambiguous. The CDR3 spans 11 residues. V shed 10 bases and J shed 2 bases, with 9 bases lying between them. Germline V lookup: CDR1 MNHNS, CDR2 SASEGT. This CDR3 is CATYTAYEQYF. The CDR3 DNA sequence: TGTGCCACGTATACGGCCTACGAGCAGTACTTC.

The chain joins TRBV2 to TRBJ2-3; no reliable D call. V lost 6 bases and J lost 6, with 7 bases in between. CDR1 is SNHLY and CDR2 is FYNNEI in the germline V gene. This CDR3 has 11 amino acids. The CDR3 region has the DNA TGTGCCAGCAGAGAATCGGATACGCAGTATTTT. Its protein product is CASRESDTQYF. Full variable domain (missing parts from reference TRBV2 and TRBJ2-3): EPEVTQTPSHQVTQMGQEVILRCVPISNHLYFYWYRQILGQKVEFLVSFYNNEISEKSEIFDDQFSVERPDGSNFTLKIRSTKLEDSAMYFCASRESDTQYFGPGTRLTVL.

The chain has TRBV29-1 and TRBJ2-5; no clear D gene. Germline V gene sequence: CDR1 SQVTM, CDR2 ANQGSEA. The V and J ends lost 3 bases and 1 base respectively, with 9 bases between them. The CDR3 loop spans 13 amino acids. CDR3 sequence (DNA): TGCAGCGTTGAGGTCGGCATCCAAGAGACCCAGTACTTC. Translation: CSVEVGIQETQYF.

This clone occurred once. The V and J genes are TRBV10-3 and TRBJ2-7; 11 bases are a match to TRBD2. The CDR3 totals 15 residues. CDR1 and CDR2 from the germline V gene are ENHRY and SYGVKD. V lost 6 bases, J lost 2 bases, and 6 bases stayed unmatched. CDR3 sequence reads: CAIRVTSGKPYEQYF. The CDR3, as DNA: TGTGCCATCAGGGTGACTAGCGGGAAGCCCTACGAGCAGTACTTC.

The chain uses TRBV29-1 and TRBJ2-7; D is uncertain. Trimming took off 4 bases at V and 4 bases at J, with 11 bases between the two ends. This CDR3 has 12 amino acids. Per germline, CDR1 SQVTM and CDR2 ANQGSEA. The CDR3 DNA follows: TGCAGCGTTGTTGGGGAAGGATACGAGCAGTACTTC. It translates to CSVVGEGYEQYF.

This chain connects TRBV5-4 to TRBJ2-2, with D uncertain. CDR3 length: 12 amino acids. V dropped 3 bases and J dropped 3 bases, with 3 bases sitting between them. CDR1 is SGHNT and CDR2 is YYREEE in the germline V gene (reference sequence). CDR3 DNA: TGTGCCAGCAGCTCTGACACCGGGGAGCTGTTTTTT. This encodes CASSSDTGELFF.

In DNA form, the CDR3 reads TGTGCCTGGAATCGGGGCGACTACAATGAGCAGTTCTTC. Protein sequence: CAWNRGDYNEQFF. The rearrangement uses TRBV30 and TRBJ2-1, with D perhaps TRBD1 or TRBD2 (5 bases each). The V end was cut by 4 bases, the J end by 3 bases, with 10 bases between. CDR3 size: 13 residues. Germline loops: CDR1 GTSNPN, CDR2 SVGIG (reference sequence).